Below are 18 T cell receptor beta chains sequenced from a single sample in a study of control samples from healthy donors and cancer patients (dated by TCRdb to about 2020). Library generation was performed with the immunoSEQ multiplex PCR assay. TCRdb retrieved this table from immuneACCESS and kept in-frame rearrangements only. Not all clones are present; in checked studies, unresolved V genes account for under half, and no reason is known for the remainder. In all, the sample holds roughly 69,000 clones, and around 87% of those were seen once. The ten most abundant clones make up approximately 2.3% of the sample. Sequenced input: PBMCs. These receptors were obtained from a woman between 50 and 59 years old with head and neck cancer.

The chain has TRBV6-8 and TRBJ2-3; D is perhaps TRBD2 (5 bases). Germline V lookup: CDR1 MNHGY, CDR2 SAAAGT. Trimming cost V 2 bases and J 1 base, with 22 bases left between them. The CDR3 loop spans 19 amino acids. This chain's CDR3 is CASSYNIPGSPTGTDTQYF. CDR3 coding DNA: TGTGCCAGCAGTTACAACATCCCGGGGAGCCCGACCGGCACAGATACGCAGTATTTT.

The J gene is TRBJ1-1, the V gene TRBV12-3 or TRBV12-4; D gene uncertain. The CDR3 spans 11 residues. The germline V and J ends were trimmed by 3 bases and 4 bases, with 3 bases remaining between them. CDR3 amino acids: CASSFSTEAFF. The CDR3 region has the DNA TGTGCCAGCAGTTTCAGCACTGAAGCTTTCTTT.

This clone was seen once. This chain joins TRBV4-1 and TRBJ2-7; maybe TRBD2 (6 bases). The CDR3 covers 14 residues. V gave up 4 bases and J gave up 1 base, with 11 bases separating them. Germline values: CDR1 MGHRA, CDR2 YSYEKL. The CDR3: CASSREVRSYEQYF. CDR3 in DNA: TGCGCCAGCAGCCGGGAGGTCCGTTCCTACGAGCAGTACTTC.

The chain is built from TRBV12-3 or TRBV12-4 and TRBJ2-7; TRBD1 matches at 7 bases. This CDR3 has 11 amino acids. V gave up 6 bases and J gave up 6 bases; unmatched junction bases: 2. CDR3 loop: CASRQGTEQYF. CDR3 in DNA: TGTGCCAGCAGACAGGGGACCGAGCAGTACTTC.

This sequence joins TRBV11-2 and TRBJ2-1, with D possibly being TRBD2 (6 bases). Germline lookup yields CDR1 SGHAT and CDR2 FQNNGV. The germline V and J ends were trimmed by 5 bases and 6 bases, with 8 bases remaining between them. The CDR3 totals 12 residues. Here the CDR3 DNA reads TGTGCCAGCAGCCCTAGCGTCAATGAGCAGTTCTTC. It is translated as CASSPSVNEQFF.

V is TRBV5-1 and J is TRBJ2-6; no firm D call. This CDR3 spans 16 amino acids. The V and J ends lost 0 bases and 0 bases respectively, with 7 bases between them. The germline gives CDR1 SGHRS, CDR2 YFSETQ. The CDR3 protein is CASSLGWASGANVLTF. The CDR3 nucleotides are TGCGCCAGCAGCTTGGGTTGGGCCTCTGGGGCCAACGTCCTGACTTTC.

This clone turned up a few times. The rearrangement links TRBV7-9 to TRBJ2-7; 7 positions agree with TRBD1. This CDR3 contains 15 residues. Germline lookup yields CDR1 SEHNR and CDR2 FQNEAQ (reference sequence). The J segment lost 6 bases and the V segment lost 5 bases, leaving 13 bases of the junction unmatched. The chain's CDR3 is CASSPQDRSSGEQYF. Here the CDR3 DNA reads TGTGCCAGCAGCCCCCAGGACAGGTCCTCTGGCGAGCAGTACTTC.

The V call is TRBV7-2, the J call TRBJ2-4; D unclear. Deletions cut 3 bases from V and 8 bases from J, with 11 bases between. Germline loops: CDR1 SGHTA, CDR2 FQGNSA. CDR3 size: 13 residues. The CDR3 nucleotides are TGTGCCAGCAGCTTCACCGTTTGGGACATTCAGTACTTC. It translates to CASSFTVWDIQYF.

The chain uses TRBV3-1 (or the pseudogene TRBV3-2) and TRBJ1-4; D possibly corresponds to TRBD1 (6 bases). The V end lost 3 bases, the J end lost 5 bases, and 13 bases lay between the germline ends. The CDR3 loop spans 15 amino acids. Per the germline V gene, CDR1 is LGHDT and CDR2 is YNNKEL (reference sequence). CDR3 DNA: TGTGCCAGCAGCCAGAGGGGGGCTGACAATGAAAAACTGTTTTTT. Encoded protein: CASSQRGADNEKLFF.

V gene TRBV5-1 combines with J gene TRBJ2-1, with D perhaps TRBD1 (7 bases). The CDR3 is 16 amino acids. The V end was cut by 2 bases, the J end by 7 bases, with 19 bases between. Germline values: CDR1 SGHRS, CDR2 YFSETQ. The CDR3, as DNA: TGCGCCAGCAGCTTCGGGACCCAGGGGGGTCGGAATGAGCAGTTCTTC. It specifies CASSFGTQGGRNEQFF.

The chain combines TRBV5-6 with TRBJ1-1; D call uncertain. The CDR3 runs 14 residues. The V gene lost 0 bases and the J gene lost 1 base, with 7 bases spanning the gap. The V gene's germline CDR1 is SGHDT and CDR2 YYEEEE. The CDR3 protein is CASSLVHPNTEAFF. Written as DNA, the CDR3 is TGTGCCAGCAGCTTGGTACACCCGAACACTGAAGCTTTCTTT.

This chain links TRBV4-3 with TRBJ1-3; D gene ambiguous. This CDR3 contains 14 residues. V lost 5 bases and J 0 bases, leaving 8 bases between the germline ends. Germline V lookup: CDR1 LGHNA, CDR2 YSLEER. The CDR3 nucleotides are TGCGCCAGCAGCGACGAGGGCTCTGGAAACACCATATATTTT. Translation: CASSDEGSGNTIYF.

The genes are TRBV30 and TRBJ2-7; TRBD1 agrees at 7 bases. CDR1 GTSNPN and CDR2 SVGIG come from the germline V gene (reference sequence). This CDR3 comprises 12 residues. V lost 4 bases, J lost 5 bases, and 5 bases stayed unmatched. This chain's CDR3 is CAWNRGSNEQYF. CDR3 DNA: TGTGCCTGGAACAGGGGAAGCAACGAGCAGTACTTC.

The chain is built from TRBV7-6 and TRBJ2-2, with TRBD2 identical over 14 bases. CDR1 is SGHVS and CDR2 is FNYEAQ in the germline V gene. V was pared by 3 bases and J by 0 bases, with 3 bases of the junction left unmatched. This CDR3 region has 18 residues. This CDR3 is CASSLTSGGAANTGELFF. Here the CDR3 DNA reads TGTGCCAGCAGCTTGACTAGCGGGGGGGCAGCGAACACCGGGGAGCTGTTTTTT.

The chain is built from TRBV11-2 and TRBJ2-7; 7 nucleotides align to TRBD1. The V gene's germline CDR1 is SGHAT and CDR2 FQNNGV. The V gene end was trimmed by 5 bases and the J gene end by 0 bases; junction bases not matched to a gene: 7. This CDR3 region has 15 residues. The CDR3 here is CASSRGQGTSYEQYF. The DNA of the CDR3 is TGTGCCAGCAGCAGGGGGCAGGGGACCTCCTACGAGCAGTACTTC.

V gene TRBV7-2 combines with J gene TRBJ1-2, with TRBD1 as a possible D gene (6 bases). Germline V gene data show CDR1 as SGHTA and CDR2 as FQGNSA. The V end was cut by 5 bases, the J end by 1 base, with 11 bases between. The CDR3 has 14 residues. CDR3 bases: TGTGCCAGCAGCAGGGGACACCTTAACTATGGCTACACCTTC. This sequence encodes CASSRGHLNYGYTF. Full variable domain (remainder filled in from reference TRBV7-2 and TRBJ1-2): GAGVSQSPSNKVTEKGKDVELRCDPISGHTALYWYRQSLGQGLEFLIYFQGNSAPDKSGLPSDRFSAERTGGSVSTLTIQRTQQEDSAVYLCASSRGHLNYGYTFGSGTRLTVV.

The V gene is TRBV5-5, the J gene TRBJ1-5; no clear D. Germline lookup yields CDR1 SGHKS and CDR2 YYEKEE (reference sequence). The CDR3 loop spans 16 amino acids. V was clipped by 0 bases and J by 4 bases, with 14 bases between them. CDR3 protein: CASSLEGPRRNQPQHF. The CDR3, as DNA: TGTGCCAGCAGCTTGGAAGGCCCCCGTCGGAATCAGCCCCAGCATTTT.

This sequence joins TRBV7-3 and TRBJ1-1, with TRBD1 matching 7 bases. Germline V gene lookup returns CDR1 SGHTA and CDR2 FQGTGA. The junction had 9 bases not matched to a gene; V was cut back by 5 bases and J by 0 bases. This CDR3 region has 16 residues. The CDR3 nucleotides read TGTGCCAGCAGCACAAGACAGGGAAAATTGAACACTGAAGCTTTCTTT. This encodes CASSTRQGKLNTEAFF.